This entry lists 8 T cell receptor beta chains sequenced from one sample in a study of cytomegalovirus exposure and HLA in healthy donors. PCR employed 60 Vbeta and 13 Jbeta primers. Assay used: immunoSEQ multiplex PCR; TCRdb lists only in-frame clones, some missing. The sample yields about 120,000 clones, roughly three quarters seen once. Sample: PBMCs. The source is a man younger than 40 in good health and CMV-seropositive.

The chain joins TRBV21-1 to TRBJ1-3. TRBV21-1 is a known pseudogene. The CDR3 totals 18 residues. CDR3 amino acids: CASSKNPRDLGYGNTIYF. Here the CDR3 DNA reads TGTGCCAGCAGCAAAAACCCGCGGGACCTAGGGTATGGAAACACCATATATTTT.

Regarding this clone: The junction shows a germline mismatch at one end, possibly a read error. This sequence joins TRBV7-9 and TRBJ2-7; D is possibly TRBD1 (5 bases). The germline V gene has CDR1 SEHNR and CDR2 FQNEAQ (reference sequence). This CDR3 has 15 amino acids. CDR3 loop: CSSSPVAGLSYEQYF. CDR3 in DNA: TGTTCCAGCAGCCCGGTTGCAGGGCTCTCCTACGAGCAGTACTTC.

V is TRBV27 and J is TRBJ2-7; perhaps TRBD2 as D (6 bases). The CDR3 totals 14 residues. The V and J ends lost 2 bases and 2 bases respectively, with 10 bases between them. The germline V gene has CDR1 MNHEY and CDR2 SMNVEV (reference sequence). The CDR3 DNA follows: TGTGCCAGCAGTTTAGGAGGGAATCCCTACGAGCAGTACTTC. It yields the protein CASSLGGNPYEQYF.

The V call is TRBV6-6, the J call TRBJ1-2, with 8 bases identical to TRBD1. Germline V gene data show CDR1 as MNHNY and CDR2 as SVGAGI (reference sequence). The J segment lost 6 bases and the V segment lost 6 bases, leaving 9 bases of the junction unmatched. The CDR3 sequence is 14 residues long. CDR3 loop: CASSKMGTGHGYTF. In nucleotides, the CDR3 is TGTGCCAGCAGCAAGATGGGGACAGGTCATGGCTACACCTTC.

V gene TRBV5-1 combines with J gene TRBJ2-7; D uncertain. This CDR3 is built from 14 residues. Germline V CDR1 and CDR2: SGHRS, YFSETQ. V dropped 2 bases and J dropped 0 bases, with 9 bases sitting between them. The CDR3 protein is CASSLRQASYEQYF. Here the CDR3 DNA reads TGCGCCAGCAGCTTAAGGCAGGCCTCCTACGAGCAGTACTTC.

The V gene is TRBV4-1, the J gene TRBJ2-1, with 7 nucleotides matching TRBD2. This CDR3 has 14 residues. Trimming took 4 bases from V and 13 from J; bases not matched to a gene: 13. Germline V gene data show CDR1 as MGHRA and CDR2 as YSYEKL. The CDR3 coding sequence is TGCGCCAGCAGCCTCCTTGGGGGGGATCGGGGACAGTTCTTC. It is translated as CASSLLGGDRGQFF.

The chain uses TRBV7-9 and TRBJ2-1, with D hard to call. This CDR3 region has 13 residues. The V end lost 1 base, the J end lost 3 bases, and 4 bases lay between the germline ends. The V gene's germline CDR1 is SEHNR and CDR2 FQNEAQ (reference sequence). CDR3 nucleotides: TGTGCCAGCAGCTTAGGTAGCTACAATGAGCAGTTCTTC. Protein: CASSLGSYNEQFF. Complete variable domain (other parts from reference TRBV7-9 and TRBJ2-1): DTGVSQNPRHKITKRGQNVTFRCDPISEHNRLYWYRQTLGQGPEFLTYFQNEAQLEKSRLLSDRFSAERPKGSFSTLEIQRTEQGDSAMYLCASSLGSYNEQFFGPGTRLTVL.

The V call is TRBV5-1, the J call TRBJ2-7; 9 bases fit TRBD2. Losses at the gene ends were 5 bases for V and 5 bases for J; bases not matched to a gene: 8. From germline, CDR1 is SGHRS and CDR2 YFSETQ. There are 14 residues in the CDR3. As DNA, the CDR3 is TGCGCCAGCAGTCCCGGACTAGCGTTCAACGAGCAGTACTTC. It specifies CASSPGLAFNEQYF. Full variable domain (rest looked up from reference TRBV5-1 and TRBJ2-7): KAGVTQTPRYLIKTRGQQVTLSCSPISGHRSVSWYQQTPGQGLQFLFEYFSETQRNKGNFPGRFSGRQFSNSRSEMNVSTLELGDSALYLCASSPGLAFNEQYFGPGTRLTVT.